This T cell receptor beta chain originates from a study of shared clonotypes between healthy human individuals. The CDR3 consists of 15 residues. The germline V gene has CDR1 MDHEN and CDR2 SYDVKM. After removal of 10 bases from V and 8 bases from J, the junction contained 9 bases not matched to a gene. The assay was immunoSEQ multiplex PCR, and TCRdb's table has in-frame clones only and misses some. The profile shows a few million clones, 95% of them singletons. The chain has TRBV28 and TRBJ2-1; 15 bases match TRBD2. Source material: naive CD4+ T cells sorted from blood. Subset indicated: CD45RA+ positively selected. This clonotype was obtained from a man between 18 and 35 years old in good health. CDR3 loop: CATIGTSGGSHEQFF. The CDR3 DNA reads TGTGCCACTATAGGGACTAGCGGGGGGTCTCATGAGCAGTTCTTC.